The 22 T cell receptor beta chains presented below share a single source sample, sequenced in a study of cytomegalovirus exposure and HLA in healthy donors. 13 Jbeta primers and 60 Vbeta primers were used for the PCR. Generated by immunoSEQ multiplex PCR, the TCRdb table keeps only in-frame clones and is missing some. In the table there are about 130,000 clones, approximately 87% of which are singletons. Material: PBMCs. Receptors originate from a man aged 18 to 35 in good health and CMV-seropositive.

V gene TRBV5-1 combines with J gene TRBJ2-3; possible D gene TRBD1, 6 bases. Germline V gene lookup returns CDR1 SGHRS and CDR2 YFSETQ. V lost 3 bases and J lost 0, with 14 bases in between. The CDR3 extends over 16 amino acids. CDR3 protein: CASSSPDRSSTDTQYF. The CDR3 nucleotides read TGCGCCAGCAGCTCCCCCGACAGGTCTAGCACAGATACGCAGTATTTT.

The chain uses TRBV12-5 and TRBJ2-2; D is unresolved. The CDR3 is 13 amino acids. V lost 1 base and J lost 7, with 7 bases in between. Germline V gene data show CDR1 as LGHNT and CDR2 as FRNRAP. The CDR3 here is CASGLAQDGELFF. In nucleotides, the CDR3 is TGTGCTAGTGGTTTGGCCCAGGACGGGGAGCTGTTTTTT.

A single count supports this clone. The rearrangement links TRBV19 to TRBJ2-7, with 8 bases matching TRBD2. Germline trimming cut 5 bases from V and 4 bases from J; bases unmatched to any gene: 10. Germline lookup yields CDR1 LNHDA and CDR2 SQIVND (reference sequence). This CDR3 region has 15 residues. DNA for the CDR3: TGTGCCAGTAGTGTCTCCGGGACTAGGTATTACGAGCAGTACTTC. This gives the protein CASSVSGTRYYEQYF.

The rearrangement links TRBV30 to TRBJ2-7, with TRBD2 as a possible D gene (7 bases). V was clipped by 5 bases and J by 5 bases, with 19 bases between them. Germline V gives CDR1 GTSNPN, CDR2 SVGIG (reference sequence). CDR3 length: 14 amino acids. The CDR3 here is CAWSPGEGYHEQYF. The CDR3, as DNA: TGTGCCTGGTCCCCAGGGGAGGGCTACCACGAGCAGTACTTC.

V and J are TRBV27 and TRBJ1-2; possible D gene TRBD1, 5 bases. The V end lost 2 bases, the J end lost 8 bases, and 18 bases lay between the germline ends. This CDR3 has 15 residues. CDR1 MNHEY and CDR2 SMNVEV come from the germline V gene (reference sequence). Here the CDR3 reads CASSLVAGPWEGYTF. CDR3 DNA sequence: TGTGCCAGCAGTTTAGTGGCAGGGCCGTGGGAAGGCTACACCTTC.

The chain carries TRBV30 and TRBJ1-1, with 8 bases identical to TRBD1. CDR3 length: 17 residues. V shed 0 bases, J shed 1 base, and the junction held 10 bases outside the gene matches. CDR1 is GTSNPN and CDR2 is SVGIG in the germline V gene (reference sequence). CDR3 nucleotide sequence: TGTGCCTGGAGTGTCACAGGGGGGGTACCCAAGAACACTGAAGCTTTCTTT. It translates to CAWSVTGGVPKNTEAFF.

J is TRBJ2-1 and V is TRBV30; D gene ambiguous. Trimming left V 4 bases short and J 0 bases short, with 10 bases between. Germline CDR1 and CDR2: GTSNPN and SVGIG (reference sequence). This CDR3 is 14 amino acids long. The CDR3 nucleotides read TGTGCCTGGAATTCAGGAAGCTCCTACAATGAGCAGTTCTTC. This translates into CAWNSGSSYNEQFF.

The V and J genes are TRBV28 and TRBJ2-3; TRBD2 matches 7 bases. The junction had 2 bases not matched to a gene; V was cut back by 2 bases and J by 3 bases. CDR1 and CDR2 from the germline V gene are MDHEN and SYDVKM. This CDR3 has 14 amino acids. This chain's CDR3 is CASSLLAVTDTQYF. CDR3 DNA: TGTGCCAGCAGTTTACTAGCGGTGACAGATACGCAGTATTTT.

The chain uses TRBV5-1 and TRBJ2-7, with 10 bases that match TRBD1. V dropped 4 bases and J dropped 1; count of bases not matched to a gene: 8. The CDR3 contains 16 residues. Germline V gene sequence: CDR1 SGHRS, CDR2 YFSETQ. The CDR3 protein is CASSPSRTGGSYEQYF. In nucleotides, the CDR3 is TGCGCCAGCAGCCCATCACGGACAGGGGGGTCCTACGAGCAGTACTTC.

The CDR3 DNA reads TGTGCCAGCAGTTACTCAGAGGTTGGGGCCAACGTCCTGACTTTC. Translated: CASSYSEVGANVLTF. The V gene is TRBV6-5, the J gene TRBJ2-6; D is unresolved. This CDR3 comprises 15 residues. Trimming shortened V by 0 bases and J by 3 bases, and 6 bases separated the two germline ends. Germline CDR1 reads MNHEY; CDR2 reads SVGAGI.

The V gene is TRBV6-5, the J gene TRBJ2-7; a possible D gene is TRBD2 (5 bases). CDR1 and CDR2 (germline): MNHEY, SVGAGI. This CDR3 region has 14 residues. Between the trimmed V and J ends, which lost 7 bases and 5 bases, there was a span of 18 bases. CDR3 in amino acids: CASNPLGGYNEQYF. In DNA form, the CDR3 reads TGTGCCAGCAACCCCTTAGGCGGGTATAACGAGCAGTACTTC.

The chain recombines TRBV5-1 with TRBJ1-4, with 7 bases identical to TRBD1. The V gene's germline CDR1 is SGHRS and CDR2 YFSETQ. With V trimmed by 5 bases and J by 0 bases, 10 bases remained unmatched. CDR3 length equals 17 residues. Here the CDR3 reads CASSPRDRIATNEKLFF. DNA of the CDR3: TGCGCCAGCAGTCCCCGGGACAGAATCGCAACTAATGAAAAACTGTTTTTT.

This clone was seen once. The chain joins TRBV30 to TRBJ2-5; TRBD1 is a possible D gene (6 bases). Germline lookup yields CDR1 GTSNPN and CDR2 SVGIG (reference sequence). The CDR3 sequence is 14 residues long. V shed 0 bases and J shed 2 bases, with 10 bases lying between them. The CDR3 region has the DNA TGTGCCTGGAGTGTATGGCAGGGGCAAGAGACCCAGTACTTC. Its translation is CAWSVWQGQETQYF.

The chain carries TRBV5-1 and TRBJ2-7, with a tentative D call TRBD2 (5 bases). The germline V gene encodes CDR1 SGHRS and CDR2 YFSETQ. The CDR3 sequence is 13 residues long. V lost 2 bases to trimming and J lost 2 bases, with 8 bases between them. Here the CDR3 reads CASSFEGAYEQYF. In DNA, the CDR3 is TGCGCCAGCAGCTTCGAGGGTGCCTACGAGCAGTACTTC.

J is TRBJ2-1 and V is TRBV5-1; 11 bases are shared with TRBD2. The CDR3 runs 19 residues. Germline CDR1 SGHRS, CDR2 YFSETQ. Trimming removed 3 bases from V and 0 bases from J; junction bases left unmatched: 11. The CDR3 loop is CASSSRLAGGMYSYNEQFF. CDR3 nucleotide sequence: TGCGCCAGCAGCTCCCGGCTAGCGGGGGGCATGTACTCCTACAATGAGCAGTTCTTC.

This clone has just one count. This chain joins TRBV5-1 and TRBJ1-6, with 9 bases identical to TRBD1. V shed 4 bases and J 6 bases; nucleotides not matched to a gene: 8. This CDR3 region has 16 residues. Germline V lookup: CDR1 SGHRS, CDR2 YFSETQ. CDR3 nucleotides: TGCGCCAGCAGCCCGGACAGGGGAGTAGGTAATTCACCCCTCCACTTT. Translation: CASSPDRGVGNSPLHF.

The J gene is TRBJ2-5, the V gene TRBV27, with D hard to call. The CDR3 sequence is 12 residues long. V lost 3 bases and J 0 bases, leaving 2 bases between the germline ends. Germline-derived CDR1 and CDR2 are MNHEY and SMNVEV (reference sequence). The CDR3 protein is CASSFNQETQYF. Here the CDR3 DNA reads TGTGCCAGCAGTTTCAACCAAGAGACCCAGTACTTC.

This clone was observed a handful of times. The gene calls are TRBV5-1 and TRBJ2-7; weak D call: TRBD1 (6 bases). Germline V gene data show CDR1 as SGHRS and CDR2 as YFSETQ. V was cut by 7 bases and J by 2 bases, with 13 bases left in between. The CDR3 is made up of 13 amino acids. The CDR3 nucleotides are TGCGCCAGCGGCCTGACAGGAGCCTACGAGCAGTACTTC. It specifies CASGLTGAYEQYF.

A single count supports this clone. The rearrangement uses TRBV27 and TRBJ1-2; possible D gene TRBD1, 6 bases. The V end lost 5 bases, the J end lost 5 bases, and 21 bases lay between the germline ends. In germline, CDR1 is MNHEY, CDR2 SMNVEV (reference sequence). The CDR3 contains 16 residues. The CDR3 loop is CASSPLPTGTTYGYTF. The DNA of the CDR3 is TGTGCCAGCAGTCCACTACCAACGGGGACAACTTATGGCTACACCTTC.

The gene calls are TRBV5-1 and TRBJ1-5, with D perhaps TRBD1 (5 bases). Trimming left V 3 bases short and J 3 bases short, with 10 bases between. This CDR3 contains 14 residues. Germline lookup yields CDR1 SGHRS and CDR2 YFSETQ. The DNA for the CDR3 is TGCGCCAGCAGCTCTGAAGGGGACAATCAGCCCCAGCATTTT. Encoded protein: CASSSEGDNQPQHF.

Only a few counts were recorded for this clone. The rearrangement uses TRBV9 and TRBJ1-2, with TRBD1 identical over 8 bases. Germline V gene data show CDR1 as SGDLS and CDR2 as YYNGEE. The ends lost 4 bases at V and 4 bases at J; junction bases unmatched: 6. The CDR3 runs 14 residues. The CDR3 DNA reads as TGTGCCAGCAGCCTCCAGACAGGGGTCTATGGCTACACCTTC. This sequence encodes CASSLQTGVYGYTF. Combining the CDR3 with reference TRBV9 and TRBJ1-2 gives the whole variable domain DSGVTQTPKHLITATGQRVTLRCSPRSGDLSVYWYQQSLDQGLQFLIQYYNGEERAKGNILERFSAQQFPDLHSELNLSSLELGDSALYFCASSLQTGVYGYTFGSGTRLTVV.

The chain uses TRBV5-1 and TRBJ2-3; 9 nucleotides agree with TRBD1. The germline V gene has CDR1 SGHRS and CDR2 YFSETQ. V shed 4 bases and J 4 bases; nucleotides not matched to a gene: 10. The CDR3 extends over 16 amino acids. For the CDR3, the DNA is TGCGCCAGCAGCCCGGGGGACAGGGAGTTCGCAGATACGCAGTATTTT. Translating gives CASSPGDREFADTQYF.